Following are 12 T cell receptor beta chains from one sample sequenced in a study of identical twins. TCRdb re-called the 5' RACE reads with MiXCR, one entry per CDR3 protein. The sample yields nearly 900,000 distinct CDR3 sequences, 9% to 15% seen once. These data are also associated with another study on yellow fever vaccine responses in identical twins.

The specimen was PBMCs. All receptors come from a woman aged 18-30 years in good health.

This clonotype was seen repeatedly, ten times or more. The chain has TRBV12-3 or TRBV12-4 and TRBJ2-7, with 10 bases lining up with TRBD2. CDR3 size: 15 residues. The junction had 3 bases not matched to a gene; V was cut back by 1 base and J by 3 bases. The CDR3 nucleotides read TGTGCCAGCAGTTTAGAGGGACTAGCGTACTACGAGCAGTACTTC. This encodes CASSLEGLAYYEQYF.

The table lists this clonotype with a few counts. V and J are TRBV29-1 and TRBJ1-1, with 8 bases matching TRBD1. There are 11 residues in the CDR3. Germline V gene lookup returns CDR1 SQVTM and CDR2 ANQGSEA. Losses at the gene ends were 4 bases for V and 9 bases for J; bases not matched to a gene: 4. CDR3 residues: CSVGRQGQAFF. In nucleotides, the CDR3 is TGCAGCGTTGGAAGACAGGGGCAAGCTTTCTTT.

V usage is TRBV7-7 and J usage is TRBJ2-1, with D perhaps TRBD2 (6 bases). Looked up from germline, CDR1 is SSHAT and CDR2 is FNYEAQ (reference sequence). The CDR3 length is 14 residues. V lost 5 bases and J 6 bases, leaving 14 bases between the germline ends. Written as DNA, the CDR3 is TGTGCCAGCAGCGCGGACTATTATGGCAATGAGCAGTTCTTC. It codes for CASSADYYGNEQFF. Full variable domain (missing parts from reference TRBV7-7 and TRBJ2-1): GAGVSQSPRYKVTKRGQDVTLRCDPISSHATLYWYQQALGQGPEFLTYFNYEAQPDKSGLPSDRFSAERPEGSISTLTIQRTEQRDSAMYRCASSADYYGNEQFFGPGTRLTVL.

The sample holds a few counts of this clonotype. The chain combines TRBV10-3 with TRBJ1-2; D unclear. V was pared by 2 bases and J by 0 bases, with 7 bases between. Germline CDR1 and CDR2: ENHRY and SYGVKD. The CDR3 extends over 14 amino acids. CDR3 sequence reads: CAISERGANYGYTF. CDR3 DNA: TGTGCCATCAGTGAGCGTGGAGCTAACTATGGCTACACCTTC.

V and J are TRBV24-1 and TRBJ2-1; TRBD1 aligns across 7 bases. CDR1 KGHDR and CDR2 SFDVKD come from the germline V gene. This CDR3 contains 16 residues. J gave up 3 bases and V 3 bases, and 7 bases lay outside the gene matches. The DNA for the CDR3 is TGTGCCACCAGTGATACTACGGACAGGATCTACAATGAGCAGTTCTTC. This encodes CATSDTTDRIYNEQFF.

The chain combines TRBV20-1 with TRBJ2-7, with D perhaps matching TRBD1 (6 bases). The V end lost 5 bases, the J end lost 4 bases, and 21 bases lay between the germline ends. The CDR3 is made up of 15 amino acids. Germline CDR1 and CDR2: DFQATT and SNEGSKA (reference sequence). The CDR3 coding sequence is TGCAGTGCTCGAAAACAGGGAAGTGTGTGGTACGAGCAGTACGTC. Translation gives CSARKQGSVWYEQYV.

This chain's CDR3 is CASSYSGQDRFSYGYTF. The CDR3 region has the DNA TGTGCCAGCAGTTACTCGGGACAGGATCGTTTTAGCTATGGCTACACCTTC. The J gene is TRBJ1-2, the V gene TRBV6-5; 8 bases fit TRBD1. CDR1 is MNHEY and CDR2 is SVGAGI in the germline V gene. The CDR3 has 17 amino acids. Germline trimming cut 0 bases from V and 4 bases from J; bases unmatched to any gene: 10.

This chain joins TRBV5-1 and TRBJ2-5; 7 positions agree with TRBD2. The CDR3 runs 15 residues. V dropped 4 bases and J dropped 5; count of bases not matched to a gene: 11. CDR1 is SGHRS and CDR2 is YFSETQ in the germline V gene. The CDR3 nucleotides read TGCGCCAGCAGCCCCCTGGGGGGGTTAGGTGAGACCCAGTACTTC. Translated, it gives CASSPLGGLGETQYF.

This clonotype has more than one count but fewer than ten. The rearrangement joins TRBV20-1 to TRBJ1-5, with D possibly TRBD1 on 6 matching bases. This CDR3 is built from 16 residues. The germline V and J ends were trimmed by 3 bases and 2 bases, with 17 bases remaining between them. The germline gives CDR1 DFQATT, CDR2 SNEGSKA (reference sequence). CDR3 sequence: CSARYPGAWGNQPQHF. CDR3 DNA: TGCAGTGCTAGGTATCCGGGGGCCTGGGGCAATCAGCCCCAGCATTTT.

The chain employs TRBV7-9 and TRBJ2-1, with a possible D match to TRBD2 (5 bases). CDR3 length equals 17 residues. CDR1 is SEHNR and CDR2 is FQNEAQ in the germline V gene (reference sequence). Trimming took off 3 bases at V and 0 bases at J, with 15 bases between the two ends. The CDR3 is CASSLIGAASSYNEQFF. CDR3 nucleotide sequence: TGTGCCAGCAGCTTGATCGGAGCGGCAAGCTCCTACAATGAGCAGTTCTTC. The whole variable domain, filled in from reference TRBV7-9 and TRBJ2-1, reads DTGVSQNPRHKITKRGQNVTFRCDPISEHNRLYWYRQTLGQGPEFLTYFQNEAQLEKSRLLSDRFSAERPKGSFSTLEIQRTEQGDSAMYLCASSLIGAASSYNEQFFGPGTRLTVL.

V gene TRBV20-1 combines with J gene TRBJ1-2; no definite D call. This CDR3 region has 10 residues. CDR1 DFQATT and CDR2 SNEGSKA come from the germline V gene (reference sequence). V was cut by 5 bases and J by 6 bases, with 7 bases left in between. DNA for the CDR3: TGCAGTGCTCGGACCCATGGCTACACCTTC. Translated, it gives CSARTHGYTF.

The CDR3 sequence: CASSLRDRNPYTF. DNA for the CDR3: TGTGCCAGTAGTCTCCGCGACAGGAATCCCTACACCTTC. The chain carries TRBV19 and TRBJ1-2; tentatively, D is TRBD1 (6 bases). Germline assignment: CDR1 LNHDA and CDR2 SQIVND (reference sequence). The CDR3 sequence is 13 residues long. Between the trimmed V and J ends, which lost 5 bases and 10 bases, there was a span of 17 bases.